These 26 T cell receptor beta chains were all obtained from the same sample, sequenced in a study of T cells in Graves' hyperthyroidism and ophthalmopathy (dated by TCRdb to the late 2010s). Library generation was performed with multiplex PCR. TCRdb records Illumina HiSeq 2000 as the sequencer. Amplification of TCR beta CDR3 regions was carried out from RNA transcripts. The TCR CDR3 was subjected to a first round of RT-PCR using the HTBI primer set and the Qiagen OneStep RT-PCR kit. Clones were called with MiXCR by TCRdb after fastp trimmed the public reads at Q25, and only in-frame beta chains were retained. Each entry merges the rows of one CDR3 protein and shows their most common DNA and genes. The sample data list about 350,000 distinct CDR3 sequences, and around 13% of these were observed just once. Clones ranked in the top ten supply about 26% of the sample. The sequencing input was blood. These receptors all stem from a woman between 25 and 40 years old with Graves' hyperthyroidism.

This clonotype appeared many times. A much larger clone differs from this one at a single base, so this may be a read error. The CDR3 loop is CASSPSSQGSSNEQFF. CDR3 nucleotide sequence: TGTGCCAGCAGCCCGTCGAGCCAGGGAAGTTCCAATGAGCAGTTCTTC. The chain links TRBV7-6 to TRBJ2-1, with D possibly TRBD1 on 5 matching bases. Deletions cut 5 bases from V and 6 bases from J, with 20 bases between. Germline lookup yields CDR1 SGHVS and CDR2 FNYEAQ. The length of the CDR3 is 16 residues.

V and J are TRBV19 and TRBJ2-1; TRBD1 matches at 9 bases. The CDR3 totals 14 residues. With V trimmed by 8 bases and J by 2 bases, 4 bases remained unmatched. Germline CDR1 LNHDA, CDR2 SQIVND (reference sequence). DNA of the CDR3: TGTGCCAGTGCCGGGACAGGGCCCTACAATGAGCAGTTCTTC. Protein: CASAGTGPYNEQFF.

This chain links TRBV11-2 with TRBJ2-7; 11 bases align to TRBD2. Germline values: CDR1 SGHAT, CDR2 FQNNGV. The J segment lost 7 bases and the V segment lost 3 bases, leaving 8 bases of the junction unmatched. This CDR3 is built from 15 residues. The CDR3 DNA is TGTGCCAGCAGCTTTTTAGCGGGAGGGCTAGAGGAGCAGTACTTC. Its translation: CASSFLAGGLEEQYF.

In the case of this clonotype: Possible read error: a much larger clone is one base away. The chain's CDR3 is CGATSGTGSTEKLFF. In DNA form, the CDR3 reads TGCGGTGCTACCTCCGGGACAGGGAGTACTGAAAAACTGTTTTTT. The chain uses TRBV20-1 and TRBJ1-4; 9 bases agree with TRBD1. CDR1 and CDR2 (germline): DFQATT, SNEGSKA (reference sequence). This CDR3 comprises 15 residues.

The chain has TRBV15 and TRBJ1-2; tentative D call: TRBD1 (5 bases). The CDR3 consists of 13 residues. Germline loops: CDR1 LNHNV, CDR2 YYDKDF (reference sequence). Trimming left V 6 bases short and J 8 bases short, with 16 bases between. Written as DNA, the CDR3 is TGTGCCACCAGTCGGGGCGGATCCAGGGGCTACACCTTC. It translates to CATSRGGSRGYTF.

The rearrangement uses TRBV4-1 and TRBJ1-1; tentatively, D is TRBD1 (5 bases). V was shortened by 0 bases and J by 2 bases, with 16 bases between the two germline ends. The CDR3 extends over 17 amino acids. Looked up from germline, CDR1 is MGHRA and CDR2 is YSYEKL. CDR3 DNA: TGCGCCAGCAGCCAAGATGTATGGAGGGGATTCAACACTGAAGCTTTCTTT. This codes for CASSQDVWRGFNTEAFF.

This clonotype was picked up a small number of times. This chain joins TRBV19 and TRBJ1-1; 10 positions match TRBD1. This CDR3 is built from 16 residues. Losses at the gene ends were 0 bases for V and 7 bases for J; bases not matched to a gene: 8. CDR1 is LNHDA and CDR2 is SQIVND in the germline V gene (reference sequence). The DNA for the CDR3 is TGTGCCAGTAGTATAGACCCCGGGACAGGGGCTGGTGAAGCTTTCTTT. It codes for CASSIDPGTGAGEAFF.

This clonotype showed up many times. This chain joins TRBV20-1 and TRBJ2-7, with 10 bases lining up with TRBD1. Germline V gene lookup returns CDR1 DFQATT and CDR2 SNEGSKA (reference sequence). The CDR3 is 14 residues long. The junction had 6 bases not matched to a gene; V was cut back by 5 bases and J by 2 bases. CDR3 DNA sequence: TGCAGTGCTGATCCCGGGACAGGGGCCTACGAGCAGTACTTC. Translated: CSADPGTGAYEQYF.

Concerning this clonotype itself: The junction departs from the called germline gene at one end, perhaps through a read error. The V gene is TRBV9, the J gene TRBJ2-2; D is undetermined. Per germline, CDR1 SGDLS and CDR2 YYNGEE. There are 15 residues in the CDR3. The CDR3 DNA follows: TGTGCCAGCAGCGTAGGTGAGCCGAAAACCGGGGAGCTGTTTTTT. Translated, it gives CASSVGEPKTGELFF.

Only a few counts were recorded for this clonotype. CDR3 nucleotide sequence: TGCGCCAGCAGCCACGGTAGCGGGAGTGGTTACGAGCAGTACTTC. Encoded protein: CASSHGSGSGYEQYF. The V gene is TRBV4-1, the J gene TRBJ2-7, with 9 positions matching TRBD2. Germline CDR1 is MGHRA and CDR2 is YSYEKL. Germline trimming cut 3 bases from V and 4 bases from J; bases unmatched to any gene: 7. The CDR3 length is 15 residues.

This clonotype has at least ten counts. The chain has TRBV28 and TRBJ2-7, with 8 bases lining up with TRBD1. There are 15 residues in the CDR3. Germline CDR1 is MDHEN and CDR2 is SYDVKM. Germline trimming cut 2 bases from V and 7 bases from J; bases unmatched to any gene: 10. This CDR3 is CASSLAHRTGWEQYF. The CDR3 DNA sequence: TGTGCCAGCAGTTTAGCCCATAGGACAGGGTGGGAGCAGTACTTC.

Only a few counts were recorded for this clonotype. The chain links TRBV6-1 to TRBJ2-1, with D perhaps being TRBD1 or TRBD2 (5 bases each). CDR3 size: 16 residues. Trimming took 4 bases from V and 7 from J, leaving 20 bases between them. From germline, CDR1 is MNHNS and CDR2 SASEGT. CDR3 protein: CASSATGTIVLNEQFF. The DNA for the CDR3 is TGTGCCAGCAGTGCTACCGGGACCATAGTATTGAATGAGCAGTTCTTC.

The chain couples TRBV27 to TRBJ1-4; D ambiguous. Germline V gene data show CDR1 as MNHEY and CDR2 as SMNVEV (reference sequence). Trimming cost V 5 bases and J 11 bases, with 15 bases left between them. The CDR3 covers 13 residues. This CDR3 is CASSPRITGKLFF. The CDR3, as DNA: TGTGCCAGCAGTCCCCGGATCACTGGGAAACTGTTTTTT.

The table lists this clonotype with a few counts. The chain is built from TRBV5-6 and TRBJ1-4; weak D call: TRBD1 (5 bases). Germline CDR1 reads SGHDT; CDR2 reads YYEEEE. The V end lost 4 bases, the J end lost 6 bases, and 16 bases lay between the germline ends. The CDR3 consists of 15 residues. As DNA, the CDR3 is TGTGCCAGCAGCCGCCCGACAGTATCCTATGAAAAACTGTTTTTT. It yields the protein CASSRPTVSYEKLFF. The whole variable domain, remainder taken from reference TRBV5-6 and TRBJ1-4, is DAGVTQSPTHLIKTRGQQVTLRCSPKSGHDTVSWYQQALGQGPQFIFQYYEEEERQRGNFPDRFSGHQFPNYSSELNVNALLLGDSALYLCASSRPTVSYEKLFFGSGTQLSVL.

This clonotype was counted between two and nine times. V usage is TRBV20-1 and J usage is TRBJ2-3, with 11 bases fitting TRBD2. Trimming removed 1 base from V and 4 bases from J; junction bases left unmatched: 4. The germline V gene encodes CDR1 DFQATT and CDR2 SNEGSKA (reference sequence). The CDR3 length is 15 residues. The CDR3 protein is CSARALAGGPDTQYF. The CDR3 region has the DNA TGCAGTGCTAGAGCCCTAGCGGGAGGTCCAGATACGCAGTATTTT.

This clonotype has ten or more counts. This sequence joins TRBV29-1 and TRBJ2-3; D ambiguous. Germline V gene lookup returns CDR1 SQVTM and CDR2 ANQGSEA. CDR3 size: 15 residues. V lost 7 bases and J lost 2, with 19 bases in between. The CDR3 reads CSAGVAIGSTDTQYF. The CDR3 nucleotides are TGCAGCGCCGGCGTGGCCATAGGCTCCACAGATACGCAGTATTTT.

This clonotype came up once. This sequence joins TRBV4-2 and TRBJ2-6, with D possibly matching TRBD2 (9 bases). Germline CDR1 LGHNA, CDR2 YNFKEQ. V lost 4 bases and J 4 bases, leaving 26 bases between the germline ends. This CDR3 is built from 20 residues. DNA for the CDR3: TGTGCCAGCAGCCCCCGGCCAGGGGGCGGGAGGGCCTTGGGGGCCAACGTCCTGACTTTC. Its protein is CASSPRPGGGRALGANVLTF.

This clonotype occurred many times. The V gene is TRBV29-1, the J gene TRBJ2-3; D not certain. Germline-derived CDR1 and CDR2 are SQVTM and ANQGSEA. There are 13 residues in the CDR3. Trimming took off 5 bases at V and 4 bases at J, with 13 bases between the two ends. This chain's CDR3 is CSVLGFGPDTQYF. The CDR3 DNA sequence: TGCAGCGTTCTAGGATTCGGCCCAGATACGCAGTATTTT.

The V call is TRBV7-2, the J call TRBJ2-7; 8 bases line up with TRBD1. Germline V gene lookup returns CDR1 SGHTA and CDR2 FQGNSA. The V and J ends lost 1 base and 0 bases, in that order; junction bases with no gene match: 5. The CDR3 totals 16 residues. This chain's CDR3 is CASSLVGTGFSYEQYF. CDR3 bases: TGTGCCAGCAGCTTAGTGGGGACAGGTTTCTCCTACGAGCAGTACTTC.

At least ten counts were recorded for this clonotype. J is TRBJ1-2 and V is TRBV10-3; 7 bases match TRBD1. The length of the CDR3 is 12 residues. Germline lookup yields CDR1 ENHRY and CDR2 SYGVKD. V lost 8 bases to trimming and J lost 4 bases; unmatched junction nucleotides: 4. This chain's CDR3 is CAIPGTVYGYTF. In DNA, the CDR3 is TGTGCCATCCCTGGGACAGTCTATGGCTACACCTTC.

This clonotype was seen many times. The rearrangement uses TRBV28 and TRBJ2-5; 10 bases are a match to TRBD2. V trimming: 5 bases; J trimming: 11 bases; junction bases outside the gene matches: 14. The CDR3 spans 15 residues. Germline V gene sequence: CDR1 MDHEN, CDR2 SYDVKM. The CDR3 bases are TGTGCCAGCAGTCCCCAGCCTAGCGGGAGATCTCCTCAGTACTTC. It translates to CASSPQPSGRSPQYF.

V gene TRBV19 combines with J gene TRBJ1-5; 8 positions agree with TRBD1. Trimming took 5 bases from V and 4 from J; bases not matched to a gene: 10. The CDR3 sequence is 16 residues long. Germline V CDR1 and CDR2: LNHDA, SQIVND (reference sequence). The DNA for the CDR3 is TGTGCCAGTAGTCCCTGGACAGGGAGCGATAATCAGCCCCAGCATTTT. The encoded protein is CASSPWTGSDNQPQHF.

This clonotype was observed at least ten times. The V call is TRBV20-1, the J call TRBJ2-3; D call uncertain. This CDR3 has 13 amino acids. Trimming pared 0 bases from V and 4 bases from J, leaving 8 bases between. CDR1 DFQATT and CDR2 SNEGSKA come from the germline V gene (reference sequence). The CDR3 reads CSARDDTSDTQYF. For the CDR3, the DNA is TGCAGTGCTAGAGATGACACCTCAGATACGCAGTATTTT.

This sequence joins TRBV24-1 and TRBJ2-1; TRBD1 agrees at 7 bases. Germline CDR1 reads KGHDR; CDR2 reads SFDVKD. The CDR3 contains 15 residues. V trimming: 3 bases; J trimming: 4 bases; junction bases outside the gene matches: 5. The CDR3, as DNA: TGTGCCACCAGTGATCCGACAGGGCCTTACAATGAGCAGTTCTTC. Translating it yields CATSDPTGPYNEQFF.

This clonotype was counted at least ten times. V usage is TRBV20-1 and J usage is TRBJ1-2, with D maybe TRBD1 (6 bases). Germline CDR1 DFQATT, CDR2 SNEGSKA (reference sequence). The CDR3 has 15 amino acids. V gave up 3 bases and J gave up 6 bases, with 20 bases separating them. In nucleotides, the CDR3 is TGCAGTGCTAGTCCCGCCGACAGGATCGGACATGGCTACACCTTC. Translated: CSASPADRIGHGYTF.

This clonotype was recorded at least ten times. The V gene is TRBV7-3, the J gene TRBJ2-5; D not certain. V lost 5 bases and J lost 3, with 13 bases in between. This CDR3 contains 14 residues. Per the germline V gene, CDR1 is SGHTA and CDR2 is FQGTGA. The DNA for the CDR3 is TGTGCCAGCAGCGCCGTTTGGGGTGAAGAGACCCAGTACTTC. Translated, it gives CASSAVWGEETQYF.